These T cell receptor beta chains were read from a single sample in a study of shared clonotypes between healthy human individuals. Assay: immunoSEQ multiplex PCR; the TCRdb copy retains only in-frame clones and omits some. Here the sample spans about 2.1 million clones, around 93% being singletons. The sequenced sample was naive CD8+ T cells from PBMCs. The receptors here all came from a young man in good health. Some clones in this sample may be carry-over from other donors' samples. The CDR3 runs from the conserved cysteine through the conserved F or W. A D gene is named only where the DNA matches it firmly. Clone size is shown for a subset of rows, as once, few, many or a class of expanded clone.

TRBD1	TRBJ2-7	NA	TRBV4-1	TGCGCCAGCAGCCTCCTGGCAGGGGGCACCTACGAGCAGTACTTC	CASSLLAGGTYEQYF
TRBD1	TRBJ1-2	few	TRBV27	TGTGCCAGCAGTTTAGGGACAGGGACCTATGCGGGCTACACCTTC	CASSLGTGTYAGYTF
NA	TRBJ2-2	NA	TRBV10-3	TGTGCCATCAGTGACGGACTTGTCACCGGGGAGCTGTTTTTT	CAISDGLVTGELFF
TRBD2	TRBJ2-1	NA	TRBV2	TGTGCCAGCAGCTTAGGGACTAGCGGGACTCCCTTGGGTGAGCAGTTCTTC	CASSLGTSGTPLGEQFF
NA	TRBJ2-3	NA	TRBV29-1	TGCAGCGTTGGACCCGGGAGCGGCACAGATACGCAGTATTTT	CSVGPGSGTDTQYF
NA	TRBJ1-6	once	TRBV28	TGTGCCAGCAGTCCCCGGGGCGGAAGTAATTCACCCCTCCACTTT	CASSPRGGSNSPLHF
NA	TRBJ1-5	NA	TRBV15	TGTGCCACCAGCAGAGATAGGGGGAGCAATCAGCCCCAGCATTTT	CATSRDRGSNQPQHF
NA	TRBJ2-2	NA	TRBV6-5	TGTGCCAGCAGTTACTCGGATGGGGCCGGGGAGCTGTTTTTT	CASSYSDGAGELFF
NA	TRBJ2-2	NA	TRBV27	TGTGCCAGCAGTTCCGCCCTGGGGGGAAACGGCGGGGAGCTGTTTTTT	CASSSALGGNGGELFF
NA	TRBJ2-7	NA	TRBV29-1	TGCAGCGTAGAACTGCACTTAGACAGGAGCAAGTCCTACGAGCAGTACTTC	CSVELHLDRSKSYEQYF
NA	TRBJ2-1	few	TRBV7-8	TGTGCCAGCAGCCAGGACGACCCCGGGCAGTTCTTC	CASSQDDPGQFF
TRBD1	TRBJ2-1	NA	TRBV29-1	TGCAGCGTGGGACAGGGGTTGAATGAGCAGTTCTTC	CSVGQGLNEQFF
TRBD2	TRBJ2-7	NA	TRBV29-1	TGCAGCGGCGTCGTACTAGCGGGGTCCTACGAGCAGTACTTC	CSGVVLAGSYEQYF
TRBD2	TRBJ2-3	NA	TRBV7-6	TGTGCCAGCAGCTGGGCGGGGGGTGAGGATACGCAGTATTTT	CASSWAGGEDTQYF
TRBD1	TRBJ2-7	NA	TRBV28	TGTGCCAGCAGTTGGACGGGACAGGGTGCCGAGCAGTACTTC	CASSWTGQGAEQYF
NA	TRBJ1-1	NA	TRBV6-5	TGTGCCACCCTGGGACGGAACACTGAAGCTTTCTTT	CATLGRNTEAFF
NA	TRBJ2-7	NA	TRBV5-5	TGTGCCAGCAGCGGCGGGACGACCTTAACCTACGAGCAGTACTTC	CASSGGTTLTYEQYF
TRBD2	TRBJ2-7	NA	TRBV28	TGTGCCAGCAGGGCTAGCGGGACCTCCTACGAGCAGTACTTC	CASRASGTSYEQYF
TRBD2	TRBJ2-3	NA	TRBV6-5	TGTGCCAGCGCTAGCGGGGGAGGAACAGATACGCAGTATTTT	CASASGGGTDTQYF
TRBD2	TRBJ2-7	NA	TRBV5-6	TGTGCCAGCAGCTTCAGGCTAGCGGAGCACGAGCAGTACTTC	CASSFRLAEHEQYF
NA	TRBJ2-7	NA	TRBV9	TGTGCCAGCAGCGGGGGATGGGGGACTGCCGACGAGCAGTACTTC	CASSGGWGTADEQYF
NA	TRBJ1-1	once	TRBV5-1	TGCGCCAGCAGTCAATTGCCGGGACCCTTCAGCAGGAACACTGAAGCTTTCTTT	CASSQLPGPFSRNTEAFF
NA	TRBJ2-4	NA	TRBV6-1	TGTGCCAGCAGCGGGGGCGAGATAGCCAAAAACATTCAGTACTTC	CASSGGEIAKNIQYF